These 23 T cell receptor beta chains originate from one sample sequenced in a study of shared T cell receptors in the human thymus. Sequenced by immunoSEQ multiplex PCR; TCRdb stores in-frame clones only, minus some. This sample has approximately 660,000 clones, with around 87% found just once. The data were also submitted as part of a second study, on human thymus T cells.

Sequencing was carried out using thymocytes. The receptor set was obtained from a boy younger than two with a congenital heart defect.

The chain recombines TRBV7-2 with TRBJ1-2; D ambiguous. Trimming pared 3 bases from V and 2 bases from J, leaving 13 bases between. Looked up from germline, CDR1 is SGHTA and CDR2 is FQGNSA. The CDR3 has 15 amino acids. The CDR3 DNA follows: TGTGCCAGCAGCTTGAGTACGCAAGCCAACTATGGCTACACCTTC. It encodes CASSLSTQANYGYTF.

This clone showed up just a few times. The chain links TRBV5-1 to TRBJ2-2; 10 bases match TRBD2. CDR3 length equals 16 residues. Per the germline V gene, CDR1 is SGHRS and CDR2 is YFSETQ. The V and J ends lost 4 bases and 1 base, in that order; junction bases with no gene match: 4. Here the CDR3 reads CASSEVAGGNTGELFF. The CDR3 DNA reads TGCGCCAGCAGCGAAGTAGCGGGAGGGAACACCGGGGAGCTGTTTTTT.

This rearrangement joins TRBV20-1 to TRBJ2-1; a possible D gene is TRBD2 (6 bases). Trimming removed 4 bases from V and 9 bases from J, with 10 bases in between. The germline CDR1 and CDR2 sequences are DFQATT and SNEGSKA (reference sequence). The CDR3 totals 11 residues. The CDR3 DNA reads TGCAGTGCTACGGGAGTGGCTGAGCAGTTCTTC. Its translation: CSATGVAEQFF.

The chain carries TRBV6-4 and TRBJ2-1; 12 nucleotides agree with TRBD2. CDR1 MRHNA and CDR2 SNTAGT come from the germline V gene. The V segment lost 4 bases and the J segment 9 bases; nucleotides outside the gene matches: 10. The CDR3 runs to 16 residues. CDR3 nucleotides: TGTGCCAGCAGTGCGTCGGAACTAGCGGGAGGTGCTGAGCAGTTCTTC. Its translation is CASSASELAGGAEQFF.

This clone has a single count. The chain employs TRBV7-9 and TRBJ2-5; D possibly corresponds to TRBD1 (6 bases). V dropped 3 bases and J dropped 5 bases, with 16 bases sitting between them. The germline CDR1 and CDR2 sequences are SEHNR and FQNEAQ (reference sequence). This CDR3 spans 15 amino acids. The CDR3 DNA reads TGTGCCAGCAGCTTTAACAGGGCCGGGGACGAGACCCAGTACTTC. Translation gives CASSFNRAGDETQYF.

CDR3 sequence (DNA): TGCGCCAGCAGTCATTCCCGGGGGGTCGGGGAGCTGTTTTTT. Its protein product is CASSHSRGVGELFF. The rearrangement links TRBV23-1 to TRBJ2-2; 7 nucleotides match TRBD2. TRBV23-1 is an ORF for which the function is uncertain. CDR3 size: 14 residues. With 3 bases clipped from V and 7 bases from J, the junction kept 5 bases outside the gene matches.

This chain connects TRBV27 to TRBJ2-7; possibly TRBD1 for D (6 bases). Germline CDR1 and CDR2: MNHEY and SMNVEV (reference sequence). V lost 6 bases, J lost 9 bases, and 24 bases lay in between. The CDR3 is made up of 15 amino acids. DNA of the CDR3: TGTGCCAGCAGAGCCAGACAGGCCCCTTCGTGGGTGCAGTACTTC. It yields the protein CASRARQAPSWVQYF.

The V and J genes are TRBV4-1 and TRBJ2-1; 7 nucleotides line up with TRBD1. Unmatched junction bases numbered 6, after V lost 3 bases and J lost 4 bases. CDR1 is MGHRA, CDR2 YSYEKL, per germline. This CDR3 comprises 15 residues. For the CDR3, the DNA is TGCGCCAGCAGCCATAGACAGGGTGTTTACAATGAGCAGTTCTTC. Amino acids: CASSHRQGVYNEQFF.

CDR3 bases: TGTGCCAGCAGTGACTTAGGGGACACAGATACGCAGTATTTT. It encodes CASSDLGDTDTQYF. The V and J genes are TRBV2 and TRBJ2-3; perhaps TRBD1 as D (5 bases). The germline gives CDR1 SNHLY, CDR2 FYNNEI. The CDR3 consists of 14 residues. Trimming removed 3 bases from V and 2 bases from J, with 9 bases in between.

The chain combines TRBV5-1 with TRBJ1-4, with D perhaps TRBD1 (5 bases). The CDR3 is 17 amino acids. Trimming pared 4 bases from V and 0 bases from J, leaving 16 bases between. From germline, CDR1 is SGHRS and CDR2 YFSETQ. CDR3 in amino acids: CASSLVGRLATNEKLFF. The CDR3 coding sequence is TGCGCCAGCAGCCTGGTGGGGCGCCTAGCAACTAATGAAAAACTGTTTTTT.

This clone was recorded a few times. This chain connects TRBV7-2 to TRBJ1-2; a weak D match, TRBD1 (5 bases). This CDR3 comprises 13 residues. V lost 4 bases and J lost 5, with 11 bases in between. CDR1 and CDR2 from the germline V gene are SGHTA and FQGNSA. CDR3 nucleotide sequence: TGTGCCAGCAGCTCAAGACAGAGTTATGGCTACACCTTC. Its translation is CASSSRQSYGYTF.

This clone has only one observation. Different DNA sequences within this sample yield the same CDR3. This chain links TRBV6-5 with TRBJ2-1; 12 nucleotides agree with TRBD2. This CDR3 is 15 amino acids long. The junction had 4 bases not matched to a gene; V was cut back by 6 bases and J by 4 bases. Germline CDR1 MNHEY, CDR2 SVGAGI. In nucleotides, the CDR3 is TGTGCCAGCAGCCCCGGGACTAGCGGGTACAATGAGCAGTTCTTC. Amino acid sequence: CASSPGTSGYNEQFF.

This clone was seen a single time. The rearrangement uses TRBV5-1 and TRBJ2-5; perhaps TRBD1 as D (7 bases). Germline V gene sequence: CDR1 SGHRS, CDR2 YFSETQ. This CDR3 is built from 13 residues. With 4 bases removed from V and 10 bases from J, the gap between germline ends came to 17 bases. CDR3 amino acids: CASSGGTDGGQYF. The CDR3 region has the DNA TGCGCCAGCAGCGGAGGGACAGACGGGGGCCAGTACTTC.

This chain links TRBV9 with TRBJ2-3; 13 positions match TRBD2. The J segment lost 5 bases and the V segment lost 4 bases, leaving 19 bases of the junction unmatched. The CDR3 length is 20 residues. CDR1 SGDLS and CDR2 YYNGEE come from the germline V gene. CDR3 amino acids: CASSSLDRSSGLAGVDTQYF. As DNA, the CDR3 is TGTGCCAGCAGCTCCCTGGACAGGTCCTCCGGACTAGCGGGAGTAGATACGCAGTATTTT.

The chain is built from TRBV25-1 and TRBJ1-1; D unresolved. V was cut by 8 bases and J by 0 bases, with 10 bases left in between. This CDR3 is built from 13 residues. Germline loops: CDR1 MGHDK, CDR2 SYGVNS. The DNA of the CDR3 is TGTGCCAGCCGGGAACAGATGAACACTGAAGCTTTCTTT. Amino acid sequence: CASREQMNTEAFF.

V is TRBV5-4 and J is TRBJ2-1; D gene unclear. The V end lost 4 bases, the J end lost 3 bases, and 11 bases lay between the germline ends. The CDR3 is 14 amino acids. CDR1 is SGHNT and CDR2 is YYREEE in the germline V gene (reference sequence). The chain's CDR3 is CASSPGLNYNEQFF. The CDR3 DNA follows: TGTGCCAGCAGCCCCGGTCTTAACTACAATGAGCAGTTCTTC.

The table lists this clone with a count of one. This chain connects TRBV4-1 to TRBJ1-1; D unclear. This CDR3 contains 14 residues. Trimming removed 4 bases from V and 0 bases from J, with 9 bases in between. CDR1 and CDR2 (germline): MGHRA, YSYEKL. The CDR3 bases are TGCGCCAGCAGCCTTGACACCATGAACACTGAAGCTTTCTTT. It yields the protein CASSLDTMNTEAFF.

J is TRBJ2-1 and V is TRBV5-4; 8 bases align to TRBD2. Germline assignment: CDR1 SGHNT and CDR2 YYREEE (reference sequence). The CDR3 is 17 amino acids. J was trimmed by 0 bases and V by 3 bases; bases with no gene match: 8. The CDR3 DNA sequence: TGTGCCAGCAGCTGGTTAGAAGCGGGAGACTCCTACAATGAGCAGTTCTTC. It specifies CASSWLEAGDSYNEQFF.

The genes are TRBV6-6 and TRBJ2-5; 9 bases fit TRBD2. This CDR3 region has 16 residues. Per the germline V gene, CDR1 is MNHNY and CDR2 is SVGAGI (reference sequence). V shed 3 bases, J shed 3 bases, and the junction held 8 bases outside the gene matches. The CDR3 here is CASSYPLAGLKETQYF. The CDR3 DNA follows: TGTGCCAGCAGTTATCCCCTAGCGGGACTTAAAGAGACCCAGTACTTC.

The CDR3 DNA sequence: TGTGCCACCAGCAGACGGCCTAGGGATATGGGGCAGGGGCAAGGGAGGGCCAACGTCCTGACTTTC. Translation: CATSRRPRDMGQGQGRANVLTF. The chain has TRBV15 and TRBJ2-6; tentative D call: TRBD1 (6 bases). Trimming stripped 2 bases from V and 5 bases from J, with 31 bases between. The germline V gene encodes CDR1 LNHNV and CDR2 YYDKDF (reference sequence). The CDR3 length is 22 residues.

The rearrangement uses TRBV15 and TRBJ2-1; TRBD2 agrees at 8 bases. This CDR3 region has 17 residues. V lost 5 bases, J lost 7 bases, and 16 bases stayed unmatched. Germline CDR1 and CDR2: LNHNV and YYDKDF (reference sequence). DNA for the CDR3: TGTGCCACCAGCGGGCCGGGTCGGGTAGCGGGACGAAATGAGCAGTTCTTC. Translation: CATSGPGRVAGRNEQFF.

The rearrangement joins TRBV15 to TRBJ2-7, with TRBD1 matching over 8 bases. This CDR3 spans 16 amino acids. Germline V lookup: CDR1 LNHNV, CDR2 YYDKDF (reference sequence). With 5 bases clipped from V and 2 bases from J, the junction kept 11 bases outside the gene matches. As DNA, the CDR3 is TGTGCCACCAGCGGGAAGGACAGGGCGGACCCCTACGAGCAGTACTTC. Translation: CATSGKDRADPYEQYF. Drawing the rest from reference TRBV15 and TRBJ2-7, the complete variable domain is DAMVIQNPRYQVTQFGKPVTLSCSQTLNHNVMYWYQQKSSQAPKLLFHYYDKDFNNEADTPDNFQSRRPNTSFCFLDIRSPGLGDTAMYLCATSGKDRADPYEQYFGPGTRLTVT.

The rearrangement joins TRBV7-9 to TRBJ2-1, with TRBD2 matching 12 bases. Germline V CDR1 and CDR2: SEHNR, FQNEAQ (reference sequence). With 3 bases clipped from V and 5 bases from J, the junction kept 5 bases outside the gene matches. The CDR3 contains 16 residues. CDR3 in DNA: TGTGCCAGCAGCTTTGAGACTAGCGGGAGCAACAATGAGCAGTTCTTC. Translation: CASSFETSGSNNEQFF.